The source of this T cell receptor (beta chain) is a study of T-cell memory formation after mild COVID-19. Turning to the study itself: TCR clusters showed largely donor specificity. Whole-study findings and limits: Shrinking CD4+ clones resided mostly in CM and EM, and CD8+ ones in EMRA.

Losses at the gene ends were 5 bases for V and 4 bases for J; bases not matched to a gene: 2. This CDR3 is 14 amino acids long. The germline V gene has CDR1 PRHDT and CDR2 FYEKMQ (reference sequence). This clonotype has a handful of counts. Its antigen remains unidentified. Constant-segment-primed 5'RACE gave TCR alpha and TCR beta cDNA libraries with sample barcodes and UMIs. TCRdb re-called the 5' RACE reads with MiXCR, one entry per CDR3 protein. In the table there are approximately 100,000 distinct CDR3 sequences, around an eighth of which are singletons. This TCR came from an adult woman who had mild COVID-19 (a few samples of this study predate the infection). Cell type and time point are not known. The sample taken for sequencing was PBMCs or a T cell subset sorted from them (not recorded which). This sequence joins TRBV13 and TRBJ2-3; 11 bases agree with TRBD2. CDR3 DNA sequence: TGTGCCAGCAGCCCGGGACTAGCGGCAGATACGCAGTATTTT. Amino acids: CASSPGLAADTQYF.